This T cell receptor beta chain stems from a study of Ad26.COV2.S vaccination and SARS-CoV-2 variants (dated by TCRdb to the early 2020s). At the level of the whole study: Vaccine-arm donors were drawn from COV1001, a multicentre, randomized, double-blind, placebo-controlled phase I-IIa trial of Ad26.COV2.S in healthy adults. Ad26.COV2.S was administered intramuscularly at a dose of 5x10^10 or 1x10^11 viral particles, either as one shot or as two shots given 56 days apart. TCRbeta repertoire sequencing was used to assess the specificity and breadth of SARS-CoV-2-reactive T cell receptors after Ad26.COV2.S vaccination. The TCR-sequenced set comprised around 32 samples: approximately 19 Ad26.COV2.S vaccine recipients, 5 placebo recipients and 8 SARS-CoV-2 convalescent individuals. Trial participants were randomized into five groups of five: low-dose or high-dose Ad26.COV2.S given once or twice, or placebo on both occasions. Blinding of investigators to trial group allocation was maintained during experiments and outcome assessment. Study-level results and caveats: The study lacked the statistical power to compare responses across vaccine doses or regimens. The authors noted that total T cell responses may have been underestimated by the TCR breadth and depth analyses. Compared with placebo recipients, Ad26.COV2.S recipients showed higher spike-specific TCR breadth (P = 0.0014). After vaccination, spike-specific CD8+ and CD4+ T cell responses were reported to show substantial breadth. Non-spike TCR breadth was comparable between vaccine and placebo recipients, consistent with the vaccine containing only spike.

This specimen's treatment or condition label, per the study, means: approximately 18 received Ad26.COV2.S at low or high dose, single or two shots; several received placebo; per-sample allocation not given. For vaccine and placebo recipients, the sequenced repertoires came from samples collected on day 63 after the first injection. Cohort 1b enrolled around 24 adults aged 18-55 years at a single site in Boston, USA, between 29 July and 7 August 2020. Ad26.COV2.S consisted of a replication-incompetent adenovirus type 26 vector by which a prefusion-stabilized SARS-CoV-2 spike protein from the original Wuhan strain was expressed. V loses 4 bases, J loses 4 bases, and the germline ends lie 10 bases apart. There are 13 amino acids in the CDR3, from cysteine to phenylalanine inclusive. The read is trimmed to its CDR3 DNA, 39 bases read in frame from base 1. From a lookup of the germline V gene, CDR1 and CDR2 are KGHSH and LQKENI.

Concerning this clone: The target of this receptor is not known. Base-call qualities are not available, and no considerably larger clone is one nucleotide away.

The immunoSEQ Assay was the method used to sequence TCRbeta CDR3 regions. After extraction, genomic DNA underwent amplification by bias-controlled multiplex PCR, followed by high-throughput sequencing. Processing in the source paper ran as follows. Collapsing and filtering of sequences were performed to quantify the absolute abundance of each unique TCRbeta CDR3 region. T cell fraction was estimated by normalizing TCRbeta template counts to usable DNA, with usable DNA measured through amplification of reference genes found in all nucleated cells. Repertoire TCRs were annotated as SARS-CoV-2-specific when V gene, CDR3 amino acid sequence and J gene were exactly matched to a known reactive TCR set. The reference SARS-CoV-2 TCR set was obtained from MIRA and was filtered for enrichment in COVID-19-positive ImmuneCODE repertoires, whereby public or cross-reactive TCRs were removed. Drawing on the MIRA antigens, annotated TCRs were analysed further at the level of specific ORF or position within ORF. Breadth was defined as annotated unique rearrangements over total unique productive rearrangements; depth was the summed frequency of those rearrangements. Two-sided Wilcoxon rank-sum tests were applied when comparing TCR breadth between groups. This is the immuneACCESS table as TCRdb keeps it, with only in-frame sequences that have V and J called. A part of the clones is gone; compared with another copy, unresolved V genes explain less than half, and the rest is unexplained. D and trimming were read from the DNA, whereas the V and J calls and clone size are those reported in that table. For this sample the table gives hundreds of thousands of clones, of which around 86% were detected only once. 3.4% of the sample rests with the top ten.

This sample comprised peripheral blood, obtained in a trial of Ad26.COV2.S vaccine versus placebo. This clonotype was obtained from a person between 18 and 59 years old who received the Ad26.COV2.S COVID-19 vaccine or a placebo. The V and J genes are TRBV18 and TRBJ1-1, with the D gene not clear enough to name. The CDR3 reads CASSRESGTEAFF. The nucleotide sequence reads TGTGCCAGCTCACGGGAGTCAGGCACTGAAGCTTTCTTT.